This TCR beta chain is from a study of sequential checkpoint blockade in melanoma. Background on the study: Patients were randomized 1:1 to nivolumab-then-ipilimumab or ipilimumab-then-nivolumab first-line. Maintenance nivolumab came after either treatment sequence.

Some clones are missing from TCRdb's copy, which holds only in-frame ones; the method was immunoSEQ multiplex PCR. The table has fewer than 6,500 clones, approximately 50% seen once. V was cut by 3 bases and J by 0 bases, with 17 bases left in between. The V gene's germline CDR1 is SGHVS and CDR2 FNYEAQ. The CDR3 covers 18 residues. Treatment noted: randomized to nivolumab then ipilimumab (arm A) or the reverse (arm B). DNA-damaging chemotherapy had not been given to any patient beforehand. The chain combines TRBV7-6 with TRBJ1-4; weak D call: TRBD1 (6 bases). The material was CD8+ T cells sorted from blood (inferred from file names), obtained from a patient given nivolumab and ipilimumab in sequence. The receptor comes from a human donor with melanoma. In nucleotides, the CDR3 is TGTGCCAGCAGCTTGAGGAACACAGGGCGCGCAACTAATGAAAAACTGTTTTTT. Residues: CASSLRNTGRATNEKLFF. The complete variable domain, with remaining parts taken from reference TRBV7-6 and TRBJ1-4, reads GAGVSQSPRYKVTKRGQDVALRCDPISGHVSLYWYRQALGQGPEFLTYFNYEAQQDKSGLPNDRFSAERPEGSISTLTIQRTEQRDSAMYRCASSLRNTGRATNEKLFFGSGTQLSVL.